A single sample is the source of the 28 T cell receptor beta chains below, sequenced in a study of identical twins. In TCRdb, the 5' RACE reads were re-called with MiXCR into one record per CDR3 protein. The sample shows a few hundred thousand distinct CDR3 sequences, 13% to 15% of them seen only once. A further study also used this sample, focusing on yellow fever vaccine responses in identical twins.

Sequencing input: CD4+ T cells sorted from blood. These receptors came from a woman aged 18-29 years in good health.

This sequence joins TRBV28 and TRBJ2-7, with no clear D. The CDR3 is made up of 16 amino acids. Between the trimmed V and J ends, which lost 1 base and 0 bases, there was a span of 13 bases. Germline values: CDR1 MDHEN, CDR2 SYDVKM. The CDR3 reads CASSLLRQRPSYEQYV. DNA for the CDR3: TGTGCCAGCAGTTTATTGCGGCAGCGTCCCTCCTACGAGCAGTACGTC.

The chain recombines TRBV7-8 with TRBJ2-5; 7 bases are shared with TRBD1. Losses at the gene ends were 5 bases for V and 4 bases for J; bases not matched to a gene: 10. Germline loops: CDR1 SGHVS, CDR2 FQNEAQ. This CDR3 is built from 15 residues. CDR3: CASSIEGQPGETQYF. The CDR3 coding sequence is TGTGCCAGCAGCATAGAGGGACAGCCGGGAGAGACCCAGTACTTC.

The genes are TRBV27 and TRBJ2-5, with D hard to call. Trimming cost V 3 bases and J 7 bases, with 18 bases left between them. This CDR3 is built from 15 residues. In germline, CDR1 is MNHEY, CDR2 SMNVEV (reference sequence). This CDR3 reads CASSFSGRRRGTQYF. The CDR3 region has the DNA TGTGCCAGCAGTTTTTCCGGACGGCGACGTGGGACCCAGTACTTC.

This clonotype was counted between two and nine times. The rearrangement links TRBV24-1 to TRBJ2-2, with a weak D call TRBD1 (6 bases). Trimming stripped 3 bases from V and 4 bases from J, with 11 bases between. CDR3 length: 15 residues. The V gene's germline CDR1 is KGHDR and CDR2 SFDVKD. The CDR3 region is CATSDPGQITGELFF. For the CDR3, the DNA is TGTGCCACCAGTGATCCGGGACAAATCACCGGGGAGCTGTTTTTT.

This clonotype was counted between two and nine times. Here the CDR3 DNA reads TGTGCCATCAGTGGGACAGAGTACTACGAGCAGTACTTC. Translating it yields CAISGTEYYEQYF. The V gene is TRBV10-3, the J gene TRBJ2-7, with D maybe TRBD1 (6 bases). The germline V gene has CDR1 ENHRY and CDR2 SYGVKD. Trimming stripped 4 bases from V and 3 bases from J, with 10 bases between. This CDR3 contains 13 residues.

The chain couples TRBV5-1 to TRBJ2-5; D is tentatively TRBD1 or TRBD2 (5 bases each). From germline, CDR1 is SGHRS and CDR2 YFSETQ. This CDR3 contains 13 residues. Trimming cost V 4 bases and J 5 bases, with 12 bases left between them. CDR3 amino acids: CASSEDWGETQYF. For the CDR3, the DNA is TGCGCCAGCAGCGAAGACTGGGGGGAGACCCAGTACTTC.

This chain connects TRBV3-1 to TRBJ1-1; 7 bases are a match to TRBD1. CDR3 length: 14 residues. V lost 4 bases and J lost 3; bases outside the gene matches: 5. Germline values: CDR1 LGHDT, CDR2 YNNKEL (reference sequence). CDR3 sequence: CASSRRTGDTEAFF. CDR3 DNA: TGTGCCAGCAGCCGCCGTACAGGGGACACTGAAGCTTTCTTT.

The V call is TRBV12-3 or TRBV12-4, the J call TRBJ1-5, with TRBD1 identical over 7 bases. CDR3 length: 13 residues. Trimming cost V 6 bases and J 3 bases; bases outside gene matches: 2. CDR3 in amino acids: CASRGQSNQPQHF. The CDR3, as DNA: TGTGCCAGCAGGGGACAGTCCAATCAGCCCCAGCATTTT.

This clonotype was counted a few times. The chain carries TRBV10-3 and TRBJ2-1; D not certain. V was cut by 0 bases and J by 10 bases, with 10 bases left in between. Germline V lookup: CDR1 ENHRY, CDR2 SYGVKD. The CDR3 has 13 residues. The CDR3 reads CAISESNSREQFF. DNA of the CDR3: TGTGCCATCAGTGAGTCTAATAGTCGGGAGCAGTTCTTC.

With regard to this clonotype: The junction departs from the called germline gene at one end, perhaps through a read error. This rearrangement joins TRBV10-2 to TRBJ2-5, with a tentative D call TRBD2 (6 bases). CDR1 is WSHSY, CDR2 SAAADI, per germline. The CDR3 consists of 12 residues. CDR3 DNA: TGCGCCACCAGTGGGGGGACAGAGACCCAGTACTTC. Amino acid sequence: CATSGGTETQYF.

The chain has TRBV4-2 and TRBJ2-3; D might be TRBD2 (6 bases). Germline CDR1 reads LGHNA; CDR2 reads YNFKEQ. The CDR3 totals 17 residues. The ends were cut back, 0 bases at V and 0 bases at J, with 13 bases in the middle. CDR3: CASSQDLGRGSTDTQYF. The CDR3 coding sequence is TGTGCCAGCAGCCAAGATTTGGGGCGGGGCAGCACAGATACGCAGTATTTT.

CDR3 in DNA: TGTGCCGCCAGGGCACCTTACACCGGGGAGCTGTTTTTT. This sequence encodes CAARAPYTGELFF. The chain employs TRBV6-8 and TRBJ2-2, with D perhaps TRBD1 (5 bases). The CDR3 totals 13 residues. V gave up 11 bases and J gave up 3 bases, with 13 bases separating them. Per germline, CDR1 MNHGY and CDR2 SAAAGT.

V and J are TRBV24-1 and TRBJ2-7, with 7 bases identical to TRBD1. The ends lost 0 bases at V and 2 bases at J; junction bases unmatched: 9. Germline lookup yields CDR1 KGHDR and CDR2 SFDVKD. This CDR3 is 17 amino acids long. CDR3 coding DNA: TGTGCCACCAGTGATTTGCAGGGAACAGGGGATACCTACGAGCAGTACTTC. It is translated as CATSDLQGTGDTYEQYF.

The V call is TRBV3-1, the J call TRBJ2-5; D is perhaps TRBD2 (7 bases). This CDR3 is 14 amino acids long. Germline values: CDR1 LGHDT, CDR2 YNNKEL (reference sequence). V gave up 3 bases and J gave up 2 bases, with 10 bases separating them. CDR3 coding DNA: TGTGCCAGCAGCCAGCGGGGGCGGCAAGAGACCCAGTACTTC. Translation gives CASSQRGRQETQYF.

The V and J genes are TRBV5-1 and TRBJ2-1; 9 nucleotides match TRBD2. The germline CDR1 and CDR2 sequences are SGHRS and YFSETQ. Trimming removed 0 bases from V and 4 bases from J; junction bases left unmatched: 14. The CDR3 is 19 amino acids. The CDR3 region is CASSLGLGAGGPPYNEQFF. In DNA, the CDR3 is TGCGCCAGCAGCTTGGGATTAGGGGCGGGAGGGCCCCCTTACAATGAGCAGTTCTTC.

The rearrangement links TRBV5-1 to TRBJ2-1, with no clear D. V gave up 0 bases and J gave up 0 bases, with 7 bases separating them. Germline loops: CDR1 SGHRS, CDR2 YFSETQ. The length of the CDR3 is 15 residues. This CDR3 is CASSLVQASYNEQFF. The CDR3 coding sequence is TGCGCCAGCAGCTTGGTCCAAGCCTCCTACAATGAGCAGTTCTTC.

This chain connects TRBV10-3 to TRBJ2-3, with 15 bases that match TRBD2. The CDR3 length is 18 residues. J was trimmed by 4 bases and V by 6 bases; bases with no gene match: 11. Germline assignment: CDR1 ENHRY and CDR2 SYGVKD. The DNA for the CDR3 is TGTGCCATCAGAGGGACTAGCGGGGGGTCAGGTCAATCAGATACGCAGTATTTT. This gives the protein CAIRGTSGGSGQSDTQYF.

The V and J genes are TRBV20-1 and TRBJ2-7; 10 nucleotides line up with TRBD2. Germline V lookup: CDR1 DFQATT, CDR2 SNEGSKA (reference sequence). The J segment lost 3 bases and the V segment lost 3 bases, leaving 14 bases of the junction unmatched. This CDR3 region has 17 residues. The CDR3 DNA is TGCAGTGCTAGTGAGTCCCCTAGCGGGAGTTGGATCTACGAGCAGTACTTC. This encodes CSASESPSGSWIYEQYF.

This chain connects TRBV18 to TRBJ2-1; 11 bases are shared with TRBD2. The V gene's germline CDR1 is KGHSH and CDR2 LQKENI. The ends lost 3 bases at V and 5 bases at J; junction bases unmatched: 9. The CDR3 has 17 residues. The CDR3 here is CASSPGLAGRWDNEQFF. In nucleotides, the CDR3 is TGTGCCAGCTCACCCGGACTAGCGGGCCGCTGGGACAATGAGCAGTTCTTC.

This clonotype showed up just a few times. The chain recombines TRBV19 with TRBJ1-6; a weak D match, TRBD1 (6 bases). The CDR3 is 15 amino acids. V was shortened by 3 bases and J by 7 bases, with 13 bases between the two germline ends. Germline values: CDR1 LNHDA, CDR2 SQIVND (reference sequence). The DNA of the CDR3 is TGTGCCAGTAGTATCTCAGGGGCAGGGAATTCACCCCTCCACTTT. Translation: CASSISGAGNSPLHF.

This clonotype appeared a few times. The CDR3, as DNA: TGTGCCAGCAGGTCAGGCCCAGGGGGCACTGAAGCTTTCTTT. Translated, it gives CASRSGPGGTEAFF. This rearrangement joins TRBV7-2 to TRBJ1-1; TRBD1 aligns across 7 bases. Germline assignment: CDR1 SGHTA and CDR2 FQGNSA. The CDR3 loop spans 14 amino acids. Germline trimming cut 6 bases from V and 4 bases from J; bases unmatched to any gene: 8.

This clonotype was detected ten times or more. The rearrangement links TRBV29-1 to TRBJ1-4; no definite D call. Germline V gene lookup returns CDR1 SQVTM and CDR2 ANQGSEA. V was clipped by 4 bases and J by 8 bases, with 11 bases between them. The CDR3 is 12 amino acids. CDR3 coding DNA: TGCAGCGTTGTGGAGGTCGGAGAAAAACTGTTTTTT. Protein: CSVVEVGEKLFF. Full variable domain (missing parts from reference TRBV29-1 and TRBJ1-4): SAVISQKPSRDICQRGTSLTIQCQVDSQVTMMFWYRQQPGQSLTLIATANQGSEATYESGFVIDKFPISRPNLTFSTLTVSNMSPEDSSIYLCSVVEVGEKLFFGSGTQLSVL.

The V call is TRBV10-3, the J call TRBJ1-4; D not certain. CDR1 and CDR2 from the germline V gene are ENHRY and SYGVKD. The CDR3 runs 14 residues. V was cut by 3 bases and J by 0 bases, with 5 bases left in between. DNA of the CDR3: TGTGCCATCAGTGACGGGGCAACTAATGAAAAACTGTTTTTT. This translates into CAISDGATNEKLFF.

In DNA, the CDR3 is TGTGCCAGCAGTTTAGATGGGGGCGCGAACACCGGGGAGCTGTTTTTT. Amino acid sequence: CASSLDGGANTGELFF. The chain recombines TRBV28 with TRBJ2-2; TRBD1 is a possible D gene (6 bases). The V end was cut by 2 bases, the J end by 0 bases, with 10 bases between. This CDR3 is 16 amino acids long. Germline loops: CDR1 MDHEN, CDR2 SYDVKM.

This clonotype came up many times. The chain employs TRBV12-3 or TRBV12-4 and TRBJ1-2; TRBD1 matches at 8 bases. The ends lost 6 bases at V and 8 bases at J; junction bases unmatched: 2. CDR3 size: 11 residues. Here the CDR3 DNA reads TGTGCCAGCAGAAACAGGGGGGGCTACACCTTC. Amino acid sequence: CASRNRGGYTF.

The chain uses TRBV2 and TRBJ2-7; 10 bases align to TRBD1. The V and J ends lost 7 bases and 5 bases, in that order; junction bases with no gene match: 8. CDR1 and CDR2 from the germline V gene are SNHLY and FYNNEI. The CDR3 is 14 amino acids. In nucleotides, the CDR3 is TGTGCCAGCAACCGAGGGACAGGGGCCAACGAGCAGTACTTC. It translates to CASNRGTGANEQYF.

The table lists this clonotype with many counts. This chain connects TRBV5-1 to TRBJ1-6; D gene uncertain. Germline lookup yields CDR1 SGHRS and CDR2 YFSETQ. The CDR3 sequence is 14 residues long. The V gene lost 2 bases and the J gene lost 5 bases, with 8 bases spanning the gap. CDR3 DNA: TGCGCCAGCAGCTTCTCCCCGGATAATTCACCCCTCCACTTT. Protein: CASSFSPDNSPLHF.

This clonotype showed up just a few times. The CDR3 loop is CASSPTATTGELFF. CDR3 nucleotides: TGCGCCAGCAGCCCCACGGCGACCACCGGGGAGCTGTTTTTT. The rearrangement uses TRBV5-1 and TRBJ2-2; D is ambiguous. V was trimmed by 4 bases and J by 4 bases, leaving 11 bases between them. The CDR3 length is 14 residues. CDR1 SGHRS and CDR2 YFSETQ come from the germline V gene.